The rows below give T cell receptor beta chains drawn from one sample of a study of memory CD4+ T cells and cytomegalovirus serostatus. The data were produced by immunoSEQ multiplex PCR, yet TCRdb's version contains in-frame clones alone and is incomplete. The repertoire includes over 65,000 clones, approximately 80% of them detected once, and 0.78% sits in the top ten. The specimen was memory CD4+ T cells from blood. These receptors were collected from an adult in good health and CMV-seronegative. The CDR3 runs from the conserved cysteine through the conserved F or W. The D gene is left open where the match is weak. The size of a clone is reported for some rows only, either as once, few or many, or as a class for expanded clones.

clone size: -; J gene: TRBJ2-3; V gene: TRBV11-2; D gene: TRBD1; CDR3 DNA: TGTGCCAGCAGCCAGGGGGCCAGCTACACAGATACGCAGTATTTT; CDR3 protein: CASSQGASYTDTQYF
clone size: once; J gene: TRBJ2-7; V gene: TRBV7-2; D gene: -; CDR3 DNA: TGTGCCAGCAGCTTTCAGGGGGGGTCCTACGAGCAGTACTTC; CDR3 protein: CASSFQGGSYEQYF
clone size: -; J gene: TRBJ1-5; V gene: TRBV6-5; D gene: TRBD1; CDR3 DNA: TGTGCCAGCAGTTCGACAGGGTGGAGGGAGCAGCCCCAGCATTTT; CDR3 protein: CASSSTGWREQPQHF
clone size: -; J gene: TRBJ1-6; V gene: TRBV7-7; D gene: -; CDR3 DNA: TGTGCTAGCACCGGACGGGTTCAAAGCTCCTATAATTCACCCCTCCACTTT; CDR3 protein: CASTGRVQSSYNSPLHF
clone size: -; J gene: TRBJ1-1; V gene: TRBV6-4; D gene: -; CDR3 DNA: TGTGCCAGCAGTGACTCCTCCCTGGGAGGTGAAGCTTTCTTT; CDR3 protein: CASSDSSLGGEAFF
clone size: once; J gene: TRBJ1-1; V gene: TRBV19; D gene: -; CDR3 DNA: TGTGCCAGTAGGGGGACAATCGAAGCTTTCTTT; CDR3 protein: CASRGTIEAFF
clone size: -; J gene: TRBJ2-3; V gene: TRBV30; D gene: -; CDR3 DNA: TGTGCCTGGACCGACGGGACATCCCTCACAGATACGCAGTATTTT; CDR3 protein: CAWTDGTSLTDTQYF
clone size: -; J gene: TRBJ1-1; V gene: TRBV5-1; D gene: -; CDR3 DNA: TGCGCCAGCAGCTTGGGATCGGCCCGGACTGAAGCTTTCTTT; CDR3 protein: CASSLGSARTEAFF
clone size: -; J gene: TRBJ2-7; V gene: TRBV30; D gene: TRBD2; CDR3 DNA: TGTGCCTGGAGTGTATGGGAGGGCGGCTACGAGCAGTACTTC; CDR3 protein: CAWSVWEGGYEQYF
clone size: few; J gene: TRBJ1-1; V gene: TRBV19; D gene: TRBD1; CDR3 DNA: TGTGCCAGTAGGACGACAGGGGGCATGAACACTGAAGCTTTCTTT; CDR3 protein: CASRTTGGMNTEAFF
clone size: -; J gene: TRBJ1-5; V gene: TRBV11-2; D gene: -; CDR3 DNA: TGTGCCAGCAGCTTAGAGCGAGATCAGCCCCAGCATTTT; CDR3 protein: CASSLERDQPQHF
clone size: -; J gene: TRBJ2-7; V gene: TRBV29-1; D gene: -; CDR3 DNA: TGCAGCGTTGATGGCCAGGGAGGAGCCGAGCAGTACTTC; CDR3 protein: CSVDGQGGAEQYF
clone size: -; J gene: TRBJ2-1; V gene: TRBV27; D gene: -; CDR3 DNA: TGTGCCAGCAGTTTCACGGGGCGCACGGGGGAGCAGTTCTTC; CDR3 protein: CASSFTGRTGEQFF
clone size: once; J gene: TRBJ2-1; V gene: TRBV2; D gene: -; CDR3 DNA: TGTGCCAGCAGTGTTGGGCAAAATGAGCAGTTCTTC; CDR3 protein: CASSVGQNEQFF